This TCR beta chain derives from a study of vaccination effects on CD4 cells after COVID-19. CDR3 length equals 15 residues. Germline V lookup: CDR1 SGHAT, CDR2 FQDESV (reference sequence). V was clipped by 3 bases and J by 6 bases; unmatched bases: 6. The method was immunoSEQ multiplex PCR; TCRdb's version includes in-frame clones alone and lacks a portion of them. The sample has about 45,000 clones, around 70% seen once. The authors isolated CD4+ T cells after nine to eleven days of culture. Remarks on this clone: The target antigen is unknown.

The material sequenced was CD4+ T cells from PBMCs cultured without peptide, taken before COVID-19 vaccination. This receptor was identified in a human donor who had a prior SARS-CoV-2 infection. V gene TRBV11-1 combines with J gene TRBJ2-1; the match to TRBD1 covers 9 bases. CDR3 DNA sequence: TGTGCCAGCAGCTTTTCGGGACAGGGTCCCAATGAGCAGTTCTTC. This translates into CASSFSGQGPNEQFF.